This TCR beta chain was retrieved from a study of T cell changes during pregnancy in multiple sclerosis. The CDR3 runs 13 residues. Germline CDR1 and CDR2: SGHVS and FNYEAQ. The ends were cut back, 5 bases at V and 1 base at J, with 8 bases in the middle. Data came from immunoSEQ multiplex PCR; TCRdb stores just in-frame clones and leaves some out. This repertoire shows 30,000 to 50,000 clones, around 90% found once; its top ten account for about 0.43%. The source was CD4+ T cells from peripheral blood mononuclear cells, collected in the third trimester of pregnancy. This clonotype was sampled from a female donor in good health, enrolled as a control in a pregnancy study. This rearrangement joins TRBV7-6 to TRBJ1-1; D not resolved. CDR3 amino acids: CASSPLGNTEAFF. As DNA, the CDR3 is TGTGCCAGCAGCCCACTAGGGAACACTGAAGCTTTCTTT. Full variable domain (missing parts from reference TRBV7-6 and TRBJ1-1): GAGVSQSPRYKVTKRGQDVALRCDPISGHVSLYWYRQALGQGPEFLTYFNYEAQQDKSGLPNDRFSAERPEGSISTLTIQRTEQRDSAMYRCASSPLGNTEAFFGQGTRLTVV.